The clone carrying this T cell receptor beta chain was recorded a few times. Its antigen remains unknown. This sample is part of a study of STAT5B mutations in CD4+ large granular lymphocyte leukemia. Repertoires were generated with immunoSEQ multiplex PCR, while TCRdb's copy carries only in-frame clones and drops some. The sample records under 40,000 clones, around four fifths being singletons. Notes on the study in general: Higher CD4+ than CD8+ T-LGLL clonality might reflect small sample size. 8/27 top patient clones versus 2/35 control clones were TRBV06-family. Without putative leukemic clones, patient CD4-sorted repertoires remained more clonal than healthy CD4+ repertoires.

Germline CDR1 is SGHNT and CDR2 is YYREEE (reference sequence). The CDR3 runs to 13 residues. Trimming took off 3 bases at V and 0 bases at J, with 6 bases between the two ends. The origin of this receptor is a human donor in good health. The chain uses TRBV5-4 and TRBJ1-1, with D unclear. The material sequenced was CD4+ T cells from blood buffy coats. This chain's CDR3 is CASSSGLNTEAFF. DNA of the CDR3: TGTGCCAGCAGCTCCGGCCTGAACACTGAAGCTTTCTTT.